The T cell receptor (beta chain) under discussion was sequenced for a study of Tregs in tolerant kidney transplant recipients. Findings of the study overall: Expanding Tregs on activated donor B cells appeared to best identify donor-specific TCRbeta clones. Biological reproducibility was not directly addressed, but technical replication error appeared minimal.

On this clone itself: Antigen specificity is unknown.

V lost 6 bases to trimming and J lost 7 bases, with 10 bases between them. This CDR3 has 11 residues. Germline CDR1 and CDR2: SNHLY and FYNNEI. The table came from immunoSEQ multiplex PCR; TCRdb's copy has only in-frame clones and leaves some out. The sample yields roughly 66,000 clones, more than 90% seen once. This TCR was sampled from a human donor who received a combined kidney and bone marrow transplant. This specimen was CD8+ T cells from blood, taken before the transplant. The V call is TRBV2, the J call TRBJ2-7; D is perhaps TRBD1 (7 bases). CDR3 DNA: TGTGCCAGCAGGGCAGGGGGGGAGCAGTACTTC. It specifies CASRAGGEQYF.